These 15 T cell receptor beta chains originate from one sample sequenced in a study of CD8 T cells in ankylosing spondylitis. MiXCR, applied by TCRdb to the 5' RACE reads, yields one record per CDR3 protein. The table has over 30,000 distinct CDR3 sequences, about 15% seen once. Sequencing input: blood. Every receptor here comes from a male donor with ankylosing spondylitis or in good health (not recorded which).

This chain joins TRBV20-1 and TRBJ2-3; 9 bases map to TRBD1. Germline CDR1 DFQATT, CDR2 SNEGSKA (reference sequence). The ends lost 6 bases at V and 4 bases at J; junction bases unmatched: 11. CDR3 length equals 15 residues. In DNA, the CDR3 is TGCAGTGCCCAAGGGACAGGGAATGTACCAGATACGCAGTATTTT. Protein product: CSAQGTGNVPDTQYF.

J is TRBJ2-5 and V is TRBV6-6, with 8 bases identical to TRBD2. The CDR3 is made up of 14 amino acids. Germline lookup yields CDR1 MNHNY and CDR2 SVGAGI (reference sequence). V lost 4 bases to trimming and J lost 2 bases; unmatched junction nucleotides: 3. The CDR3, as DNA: TGTGCCAGCAGTTCCGGGACTAGTCAAGAGACCCAGTACTTC. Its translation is CASSSGTSQETQYF.

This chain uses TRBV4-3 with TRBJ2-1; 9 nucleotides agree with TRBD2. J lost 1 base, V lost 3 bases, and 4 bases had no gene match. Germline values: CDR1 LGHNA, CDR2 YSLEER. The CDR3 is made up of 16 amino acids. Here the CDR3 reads CASSQELAGSYNEQFF. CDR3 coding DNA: TGCGCCAGCAGCCAGGAACTAGCGGGTTCCTACAATGAGCAGTTCTTC.

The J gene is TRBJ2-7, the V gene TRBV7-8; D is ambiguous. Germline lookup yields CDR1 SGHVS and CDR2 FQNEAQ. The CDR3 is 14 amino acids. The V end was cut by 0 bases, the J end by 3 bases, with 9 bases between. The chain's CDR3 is CASSLAVAGYEQYV. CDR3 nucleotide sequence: TGTGCCAGCAGCTTAGCTGTAGCTGGCTACGAGCAGTACGTC.

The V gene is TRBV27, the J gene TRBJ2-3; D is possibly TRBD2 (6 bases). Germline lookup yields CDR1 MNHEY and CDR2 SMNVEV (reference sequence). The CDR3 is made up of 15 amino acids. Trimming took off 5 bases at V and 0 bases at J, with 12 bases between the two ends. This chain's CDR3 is CASSRLDPSTDTQYF. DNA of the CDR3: TGTGCCAGCAGTCGACTAGACCCTAGCACAGATACGCAGTATTTT.

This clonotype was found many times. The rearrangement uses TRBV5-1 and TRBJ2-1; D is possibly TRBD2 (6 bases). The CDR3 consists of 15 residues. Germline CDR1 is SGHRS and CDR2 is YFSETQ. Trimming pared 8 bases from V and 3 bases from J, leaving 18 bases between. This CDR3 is CASYHDGGFYNEQFF. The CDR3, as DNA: TGCGCCAGTTATCACGATGGGGGGTTCTACAATGAGCAGTTCTTC.

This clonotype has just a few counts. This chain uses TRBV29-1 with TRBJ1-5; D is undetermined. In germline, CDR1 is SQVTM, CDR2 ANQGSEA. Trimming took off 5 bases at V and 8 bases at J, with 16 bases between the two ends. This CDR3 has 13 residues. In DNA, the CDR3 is TGCAGCGTTCAATACCAGTCAGCGGAGCCCCAGCATTTT. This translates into CSVQYQSAEPQHF.

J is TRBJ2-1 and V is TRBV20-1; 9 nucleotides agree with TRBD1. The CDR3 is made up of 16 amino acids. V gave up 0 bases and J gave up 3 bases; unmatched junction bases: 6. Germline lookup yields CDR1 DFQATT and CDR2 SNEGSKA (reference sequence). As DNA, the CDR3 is TGCAGTGCTAGAGAACCCACAGGGGGCCTCTACAATGAGCAGTTCTTC. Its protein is CSAREPTGGLYNEQFF.

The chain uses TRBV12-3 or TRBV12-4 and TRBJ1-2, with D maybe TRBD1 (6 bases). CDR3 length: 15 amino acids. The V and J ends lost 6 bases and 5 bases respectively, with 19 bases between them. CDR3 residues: CASSQEAGDGYGYTF. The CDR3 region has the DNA TGTGCCAGCAGCCAAGAAGCAGGGGACGGGTATGGCTACACCTTC.

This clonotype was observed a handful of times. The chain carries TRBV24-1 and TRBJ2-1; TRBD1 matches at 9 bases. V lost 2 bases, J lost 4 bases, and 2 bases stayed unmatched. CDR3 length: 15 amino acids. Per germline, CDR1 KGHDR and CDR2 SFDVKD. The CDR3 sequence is CATSDYRGQYNEQFF. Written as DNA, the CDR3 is TGTGCCACCAGTGATTACAGGGGGCAGTACAATGAGCAGTTCTTC.

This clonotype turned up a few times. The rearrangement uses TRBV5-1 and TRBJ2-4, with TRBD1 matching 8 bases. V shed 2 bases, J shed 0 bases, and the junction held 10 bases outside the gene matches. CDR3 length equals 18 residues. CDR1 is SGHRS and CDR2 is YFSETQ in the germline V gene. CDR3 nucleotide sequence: TGCGCCAGCAGCTTCGACGTGGCAGGGGGCGCAGCCAAAAACATTCAGTACTTC. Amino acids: CASSFDVAGGAAKNIQYF.

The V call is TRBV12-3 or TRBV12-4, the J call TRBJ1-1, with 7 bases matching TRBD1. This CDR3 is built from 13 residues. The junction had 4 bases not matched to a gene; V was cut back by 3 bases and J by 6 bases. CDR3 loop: CASSFRGAAEAFF. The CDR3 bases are TGTGCCAGCAGTTTCAGGGGGGCTGCTGAAGCTTTCTTT.

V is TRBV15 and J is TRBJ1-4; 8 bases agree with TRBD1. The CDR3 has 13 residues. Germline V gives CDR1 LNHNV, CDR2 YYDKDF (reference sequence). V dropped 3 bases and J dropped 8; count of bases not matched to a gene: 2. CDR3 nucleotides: TGTGCCACCAGCAGGGACAGGGAGGAAAAACTGTTTTTT. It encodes CATSRDREEKLFF.

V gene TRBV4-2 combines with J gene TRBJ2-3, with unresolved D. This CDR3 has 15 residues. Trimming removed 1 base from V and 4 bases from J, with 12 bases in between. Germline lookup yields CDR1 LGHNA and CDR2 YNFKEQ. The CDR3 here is CASSQVPLGADTQYF. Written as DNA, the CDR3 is TGTGCCAGCAGCCAAGTTCCCCTAGGTGCAGATACGCAGTATTTT.

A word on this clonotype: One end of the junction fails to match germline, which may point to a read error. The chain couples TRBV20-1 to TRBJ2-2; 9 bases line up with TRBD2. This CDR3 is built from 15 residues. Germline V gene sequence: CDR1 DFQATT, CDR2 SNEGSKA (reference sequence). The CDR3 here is CSARDWGLATGELFF. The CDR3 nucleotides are TGCAGTGCCAGAGATTGGGGACTAGCAACCGGGGAGCTGTTTTTT.